A selection of T cell receptor beta chains follows, all from one sample in a study of blood T cell repertoires in COVID-19. Sequenced by immunoSEQ multiplex PCR; TCRdb stores in-frame clones only, minus some. Of 200,000 to 250,000 clones listed, about 80% were seen once; the top ten hold 2% to 2.5%. The sample was peripheral blood. The receptors stem from a woman in her fifties or sixties with acute or convalescent COVID-19. Each CDR3 is given with its conserved first and last residue. Each record gives: V gene, D gene, J gene, clone size, CDR3 protein, CDR3 DNA. D genes are given only for firm matches. Expanded clones are given a class, and other clones once, few, many or no size at all.

TRBV6-5	-	TRBJ1-2	-	CASSPLVAIGGYTF	TGTGCCAGCAGTCCCCTCGTCGCAATCGGGGGCTACACCTTC
TRBV29-1	TRBD1	TRBJ1-5	-	CSVAGGPNQPQHF	TGCAGCGTTGCAGGGGGTCCCAATCAGCCCCAGCATTTT
TRBV5-6	-	TRBJ1-1	-	CASSRGTPEAFF	TGTGCCAGCAGCAGGGGAACCCCTGAAGCTTTCTTT
TRBV11-2	TRBD2	TRBJ2-4	-	CASSSWTSGAASKNIQYF	TGTGCCAGCAGCTCGTGGACTAGCGGGGCTGCAAGCAAAAACATTCAGTACTTC
TRBV28	TRBD1	TRBJ2-7	-	CASGTGYSYEQYF	TGTGCCAGTGGGACAGGGTACTCCTACGAGCAGTACTTC
TRBV30	-	TRBJ2-3	-	CAWSHGGAGTDTQYF	TGTGCCTGGAGCCATGGGGGGGCGGGCACAGATACGCAGTATTTT
TRBV19	-	TRBJ1-3	-	CASLSSGNTIYF	TGTGCCAGCCTTAGCTCTGGAAACACCATATATTTT
TRBV11-2	-	TRBJ2-1	-	CASTLSPVEWNEQFF	TGTGCCAGCACTTTGTCCCCCGTTGAGTGGAATGAGCAGTTCTTC
TRBV5-4	-	TRBJ1-1	-	CASSPKWSSGTLMNTEAFF	TGTGCCAGCAGCCCAAAGTGGTCTTCGGGAACCCTAATGAACACTGAAGCTTTCTTT
TRBV28	-	TRBJ1-4	few	CASGLPLNEKLFF	TGTGCCAGCGGACTGCCCTTGAATGAAAAACTGTTTTTT
TRBV5-1	-	TRBJ1-2	-	CASSLAGEGGYTF	TGCGCCAGCAGCTTGGCAGGGGAGGGTGGCTACACCTTC
TRBV20-1	TRBD1	TRBJ1-4	-	CSASGSGGAEEKLFF	TGCAGTGCTAGTGGGTCAGGGGGCGCGGAGGAAAAACTGTTTTTT
TRBV7-2	TRBD1	TRBJ1-6	-	CASSRGQGAGSPLHF	TGTGCCAGCAGCCGGGGACAGGGTGCGGGATCACCCCTCCACTTT
TRBV6-6	-	TRBJ2-3	few	CASSGRGQSTDTQYF	TGTGCCAGCAGTGGACGTGGACAAAGCACAGATACGCAGTATTTT
TRBV7-6	TRBD1	TRBJ2-6	-	CASSPRQGAHGANVLTF	TGTGCCAGCAGCCCTCGACAGGGGGCGCACGGGGCCAACGTCCTGACTTTC
TRBV4-1	TRBD2	TRBJ2-4	-	CASSQAGVQVGGAQNIQYF	TGCGCCAGCAGCCAAGCTGGGGTTCAGGTCGGGGGGGCACAAAACATTCAGTACTTC
TRBV19	-	TRBJ1-3	-	CASTETRGNTIYF	TGTGCCAGTACCGAGACTCGTGGAAACACCATATATTTT
TRBV28	-	TRBJ1-2	-	CASSPRTSGYTF	TGTGCCAGCAGTCCTCGGACAAGTGGCTACACCTTC
TRBV5-6	-	TRBJ2-1	-	CASSLAYEQFF	TGTGCCAGCAGCTTGGCCTACGAGCAGTTCTTC
TRBV19	-	TRBJ2-3	-	CASSTGLDTQYF	TGTGCCAGTAGTACAGGGTTAGATACGCAGTATTTT
TRBV7-9	TRBD1	TRBJ2-6	-	CASSLYRDRVSVLTF	TGTGCCAGCAGCTTGTACCGGGACAGGGTATCCGTCCTGACTTTC